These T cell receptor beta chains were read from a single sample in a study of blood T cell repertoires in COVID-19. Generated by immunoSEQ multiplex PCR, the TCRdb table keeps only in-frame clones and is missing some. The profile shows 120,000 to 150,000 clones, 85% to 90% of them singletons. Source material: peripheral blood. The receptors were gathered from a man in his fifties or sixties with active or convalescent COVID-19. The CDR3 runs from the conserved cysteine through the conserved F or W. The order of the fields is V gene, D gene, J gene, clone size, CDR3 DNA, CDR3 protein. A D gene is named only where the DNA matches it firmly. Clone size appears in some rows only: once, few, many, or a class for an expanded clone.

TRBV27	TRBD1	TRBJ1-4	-	TGTGCCAGCAGTAACAGGGGTGGGAGTGAAAAACTGTTTTTT	CASSNRGGSEKLFF
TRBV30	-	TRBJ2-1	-	TGTGCCTGGAGTGCCCAGGGAACGAGGTACAATGAGCAGTTCTTC	CAWSAQGTRYNEQFF
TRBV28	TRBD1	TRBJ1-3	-	TGTGCCAGCAGCCTCGACAGGGTTGAGGGGATATATTTT	CASSLDRVEGIYF
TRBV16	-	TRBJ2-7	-	TGTGCCAGCAGCCAATCGGGACTCTACTACGAGCAGTACTTC	CASSQSGLYYEQYF
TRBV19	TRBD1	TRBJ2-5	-	TGTGCCAGTAAACCGACAGGGGGCGGAGAGACCCAGTACTTC	CASKPTGGGETQYF
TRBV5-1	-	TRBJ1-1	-	TGCGCCAGCAGCTTGAGGAGCAAGTTGAACACTGAAGCTTTCTTT	CASSLRSKLNTEAFF
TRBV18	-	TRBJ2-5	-	TGTGCCAGCTCACCCAGCGTGAGGGAGACCCAGTACTTC	CASSPSVRETQYF
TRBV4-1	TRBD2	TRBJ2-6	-	TGCGCCAGCAGCCTTATGGAGGGCCTAGCGGCGGGCTCTGGGGCCAACGTCCTGACTTTC	CASSLMEGLAAGSGANVLTF
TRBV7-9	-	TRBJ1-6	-	TGTGCCAGCAGCTTAGATGGGTCAGGAAATTCACCCCTCCACTTT	CASSLDGSGNSPLHF
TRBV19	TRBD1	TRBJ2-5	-	TGTGCCAGTAGTCTCGGACAGGGCAACCAAGAGACCCAGTACTTC	CASSLGQGNQETQYF
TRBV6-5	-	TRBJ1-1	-	TGTGCCAGCAGTTACACAACGAACACTGAAGCTTTCTTT	CASSYTTNTEAFF
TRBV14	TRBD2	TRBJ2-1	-	TGTGCCAGCAGCCGTCCCGGGACTAGCGCGTACAATGAGCAGTTCTTC	CASSRPGTSAYNEQFF
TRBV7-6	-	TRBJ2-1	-	TGTGCCAGCAGCTTAGACCCGCCCACCAGCTCCTACAATGAGCAGTTCTTC	CASSLDPPTSSYNEQFF
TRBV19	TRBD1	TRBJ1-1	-	TGTGCCAGTACCCAAGGGACAGGGGGCCTTGAAGCTTTCTTT	CASTQGTGGLEAFF
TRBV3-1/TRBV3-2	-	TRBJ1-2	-	TGTGCCAGCAGCCAGGTACAGGGTGTCCATGGCTACACCTTC	CASSQVQGVHGYTF
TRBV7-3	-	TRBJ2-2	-	TGTGCCAGCGGCCTTAGCGCGAACACCGGGGAGCTGTTTTTT	CASGLSANTGELFF
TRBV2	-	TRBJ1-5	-	TGTGCCAGCAGTACCCGGACGGGACATAGCAATCAGCCCCAGCATTTT	CASSTRTGHSNQPQHF
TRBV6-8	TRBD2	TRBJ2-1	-	TGTGCCGGCATGTCAGGGACTAGCGTTAACAATGAGCAGTTCTTC	CAGMSGTSVNNEQFF
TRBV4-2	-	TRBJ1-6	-	TGTGCCAGCAGCCAAGCGGGCAGGGGTTCCTCACCCCTCCACTTT	CASSQAGRGSSPLHF
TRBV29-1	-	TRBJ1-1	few	TGCAGCGTTGAGTTACGAAGGGGCACTGAAGCTTTCTTT	CSVELRRGTEAFF
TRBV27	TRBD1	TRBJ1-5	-	TGTGCCAGCAAAAGACAGGGTAGCAATCAGCCCCAGCATTTT	CASKRQGSNQPQHF
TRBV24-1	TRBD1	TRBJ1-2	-	TGTGCCACCAGTGATACCGGACAGGGTCGTGGTGGCTACACCTTC	CATSDTGQGRGGYTF
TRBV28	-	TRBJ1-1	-	TGTGCCAGCAGTTTAGGGCGGAACACTGAAGCTTTCTTT	CASSLGRNTEAFF
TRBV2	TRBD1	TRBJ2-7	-	TGTGCCAGCAGTGCCCGACAGGGAAGGTACGAGCAGTACTTC	CASSARQGRYEQYF
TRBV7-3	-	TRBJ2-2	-	TGTGCCAGCACCAAAAGGACAGAAAGGGCGAACACCGGGGAGCTGTTTTTT	CASTKRTERANTGELFF
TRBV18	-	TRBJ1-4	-	TGTGCCAGCTCACCAACTACAGGAGTAAGGGAAAAACTGTTTTTT	CASSPTTGVREKLFF